This TCR beta chain came from a study of OX40 agonist ivuxolimab in advanced cancers. As for the study in general: Patients in the trial were receiving intravenous ivuxolimab every 2 weeks, at doses of 0.01 to 10 mg/kg. A mean age of approximately 64 years, range about 23 to 90, was recorded, and roughly 80% were male. The diagnoses of dose-escalation patients were hepatocellular carcinoma, melanoma, renal cell or head and neck cancer.

Some clones are missing from TCRdb's copy, which holds only in-frame ones; the method was immunoSEQ multiplex PCR. The data contain tens of thousands of clones, approximately 80% of them singletons. There are 14 residues in the CDR3. J gave up 5 bases and V 1 base, and 0 bases lay outside the gene matches. CDR1 LNHDA and CDR2 SQIVND come from the germline V gene (reference sequence). Sample: CD4+ or CD8+ T cells sorted from blood, taken in a trial of the OX40 agonist ivuxolimab. This receptor was obtained from an adult with an advanced solid tumor such as melanoma, head and neck, liver or kidney cancer. V gene TRBV19 combines with J gene TRBJ2-1; the match to TRBD1 covers 9 bases. CDR3 region: CASSIGDRDNEQFF. The CDR3 nucleotides are TGTGCCAGTAGTATAGGGGACAGGGACAATGAGCAGTTCTTC.